Listed below are T cell receptor beta chains from one sample, sequenced in a study of PD-L1 blockade in urothelial cancer. Profiled with immunoSEQ multiplex PCR; TCRdb holds only in-frame clones, not every one. The top ten hold roughly 2.2% of the sample, which has approximately 110,000 clones, about 85% seen once. The sequences come from PBMCs, collected around atezolizumab (anti-PD-L1) treatment. Receptors were obtained from a man aged 45-60 years with urothelial cancer. The CDR3 runs from the conserved cysteine through the conserved F or W. The D gene is left open where the match is weak. Expanded clones get a size class; other rows say once, few or many, or leave the size out.

size,D,J,V,DNA,CDR3
few,.,TRBJ1-2,TRBV20-1,TGCAGTGCTAGTCAGGGCTATGGCTACACCTTC,CSASQGYGYTF
.,.,TRBJ1-5,TRBV10-2,TGCGCCAGCAGTGAGTCGGGGCCAGCCTGGGGTCAGCCCCAGCATTTT,CASSESGPAWGQPQHF
.,TRBD2,TRBJ2-7,TRBV5-1,TGCGCCAGCAGCTTGGCCGGGACTACGGATTACGAGCAGTACTTC,CASSLAGTTDYEQYF
.,TRBD1,TRBJ2-7,TRBV10-1,TGCGCCAGCAGTGAGGAAGGGACAGGAGACCACGAGCAGTACTTC,CASSEEGTGDHEQYF
.,.,TRBJ2-7,TRBV6-6,TGTGCCAGCAGACTTGAGGCCTCCTACGAGCAGTACTTC,CASRLEASYEQYF
.,TRBD1,TRBJ2-7,TRBV30,TGTGCCTGGAGTAAAAGACAGGGGGCTAAAAACGAGCAGTACTTC,CAWSKRQGAKNEQYF
.,.,TRBJ2-7,TRBV18,TGTGCCAGCTCACCACCCGCAGACATCGAGCAGTACTTC,CASSPPADIEQYF
once,.,TRBJ2-5,TRBV2,TGTGCCAGCGTACGACTATCTGGGACCCAGTACTTC,CASVRLSGTQYF
.,.,TRBJ2-5,TRBV15,TGTGCCACCAGCAGAGCCCCGGAAGAGACCCAGTACTTC,CATSRAPEETQYF
.,TRBD1,TRBJ1-5,TRBV2,TGTGCCAGCAGGGCCGGGACAGGGGTTCAGAGCAATCAGCCCCAGCATTTT,CASRAGTGVQSNQPQHF
once,.,TRBJ1-2,TRBV21-1,TGTGCCAGCAGCCCTCATGCAGGGTATGGCTACACCTTC,CASSPHAGYGYTF
.,TRBD1,TRBJ1-3,TRBV4-1,TGCGCCAGCAGCCAAACAGGGGGCGCCGCTGGAAACACCATATATTTT,CASSQTGGAAGNTIYF
.,.,TRBJ2-6,TRBV28,TGTGCCAGCAGGGGTTACAGGGCCACTGGGGCCAACGTCCTGACTTTC,CASRGYRATGANVLTF
.,TRBD2,TRBJ2-3,TRBV30,TGTGCCTGGAGTATGAGAGCGGGAGGGCCTACGATCACAGATACGCAGTATTTT,CAWSMRAGGPTITDTQYF
.,TRBD2,TRBJ2-1,TRBV4-1,TGCGCCAGCAGCCGGACGTTTTTTAGCGGGAGCTCCTACAATGAGCAGTTCTTC,CASSRTFFSGSSYNEQFF
.,.,TRBJ1-6,TRBV7-2,TGTGCCAGCAGCTTAGGACGGAGTAATTCACCCCTCCACTTT,CASSLGRSNSPLHF
.,.,TRBJ2-6,TRBV14,TGTGCCAGCAGCCAAACCCCAGGGCCAGGCTCTGGGGCCAACGTCCTGACTTTC,CASSQTPGPGSGANVLTF
.,.,TRBJ1-2,TRBV5-1,TGCGCCAGCAGCTTGACAGGAGGGGGCTACACCTTC,CASSLTGGGYTF
.,.,TRBJ1-2,TRBV27,TGTGCCAGCCGGACAGTTAACTATGGCTACACCTTC,CASRTVNYGYTF
.,.,TRBJ2-2,TRBV5-5,TGTGCCAGCAGCTACAGGGTGGGGGTCTTAGCGAACACCGGGGAGCTGTTTTTT,CASSYRVGVLANTGELFF
.,.,TRBJ1-1,TRBV2,TGTGCCAGCATGACCGACATGAACACTGAAGCTTTCTTT,CASMTDMNTEAFF
.,.,TRBJ2-1,TRBV6-6,TGTGCCAGCAGTTACTTCGGTGAGAATGAGCAGTTCTTC,CASSYFGENEQFF
.,.,TRBJ2-7,TRBV25-1,TGTGCCAGCAGTGACCCCTTCTACGAGCAGTACTTC,CASSDPFYEQYF
.,.,TRBJ1-2,TRBV19,TGTGCCAGTATCGCCCCGGGGGGACCTAACTATGGCTACACCTTC,CASIAPGGPNYGYTF
.,.,TRBJ2-1,TRBV6-5,TGTGCCAGCAGTTACCAGGGCGGGAAGGCCTACAATGAGCAGTTCTTC,CASSYQGGKAYNEQFF
.,TRBD1,TRBJ2-1,TRBV18,TGTGCCAGCTCAAGGGGACAGAACAATGAGCAGTTCTTC,CASSRGQNNEQFF
.,.,TRBJ2-7,TRBV19,TGTGCCAGTAGTAAGGGACAAACCTACGAGCAGTACTTC,CASSKGQTYEQYF
.,.,TRBJ1-6,TRBV28,TGTGCCAGCAGTTTATCAGGGGTGTCACCCCTCCACTTT,CASSLSGVSPLHF
.,TRBD2,TRBJ2-1,TRBV2,TGTGCCAGCACCACGGGACTAGCGGGAGGGCCGTTAGAGTCCGAGCAGTTCTTC,CASTTGLAGGPLESEQFF
.,.,TRBJ1-1,TRBV18,TGTGCCAGCTCACTCGAAGCAGGGGACACTGAAGCTTTCTTT,CASSLEAGDTEAFF
.,.,TRBJ2-1,TRBV5-4,TGTGCCAGCAGCTTAGGGGGGAGGGCAGGCTCCTACAATGAGCAGTTCTTC,CASSLGGRAGSYNEQFF
.,TRBD1,TRBJ1-2,TRBV4-2,TGTGCCAGCAGCCAAGGCGGGACAGGGGGCATTTTGAATGGCTACACCTTC,CASSQGGTGGILNGYTF
.,.,TRBJ2-5,TRBV5-5,TGTGCCAGCAGCTCGGCAGGTCCGCCGGAGACCCAGTACTTC,CASSSAGPPETQYF
.,TRBD2,TRBJ2-1,TRBV28,TGTGCCAGCAGTTTGGCTAGCGGGAGGACTACCAGTGAGCAGTTCTTC,CASSLASGRTTSEQFF
few,TRBD2,TRBJ2-5,TRBV9,TGTGCCAGCAGCGGATGGACTAGCGGGAGGGGTATCCAAGAGACCCAGTACTTC,CASSGWTSGRGIQETQYF
many,.,TRBJ1-1,TRBV7-9,TGTGCCAGCAGCTTATCGACAGTTGGAGCTTTCTTT,CASSLSTVGAFF
.,TRBD1,TRBJ2-1,TRBV9,TGTGCCAGCAGCCCGAGACAGGGTAACAATGAGCAGTTCTTC,CASSPRQGNNEQFF
.,.,TRBJ2-5,TRBV19,TGTGCCAGTAGTATGTCGGTGGGAGCCACCCAAGAGACCCAGTACTTC,CASSMSVGATQETQYF
.,TRBD2,TRBJ2-3,TRBV9,TGTGCCAGCAGCGTAGGTGGGCCTAGCGGGAGAGTTCAGGATACGCAGTATTTT,CASSVGGPSGRVQDTQYF
.,TRBD2,TRBJ2-1,TRBV18,TGTGCCAGCCACGGACCGGGACTAGCGAAGGGGGAGCAGTTCTTC,CASHGPGLAKGEQFF
.,TRBD2,TRBJ2-1,TRBV6-6,TGTGCCAGCAGTTCCCTAGCGGGAGGGAATGAGCAGTTCTTC,CASSSLAGGNEQFF
.,.,TRBJ2-7,TRBV2,TGTGCCAGCAGTGACTCTCTCTCCTACGAGCAGTACTTC,CASSDSLSYEQYF
.,.,TRBJ2-5,TRBV7-9,TGTGCCAGCAGCCGCACAGGGATAGAGACCCAGTACTTC,CASSRTGIETQYF
.,.,TRBJ1-2,TRBV18,TGTGCCAGCTCGGAGAACAGGGATGGCTACACCTTC,CASSENRDGYTF
once,TRBD2,TRBJ2-5,TRBV6-6,TGTGCCAGCACCCCGAGGGCGGGAGCTTATATCGAGACCCAGTACTTC,CASTPRAGAYIETQYF
.,TRBD2,TRBJ2-7,TRBV28,TGTGCCAGCAGCTTCACTAGCGGGTCCTCCTTTCGGCAGTACTTC,CASSFTSGSSFRQYF
few,.,TRBJ1-6,TRBV6-1,TGTGCCAGCAGTGAGGAATCGGGTTCACCCCTCCACTTT,CASSEESGSPLHF
once,TRBD2,TRBJ2-2,TRBV4-1,TGCGCCAGCAGCCGGACGACTAGCGGGATGCCCGGGGAGCTGTTTTTT,CASSRTTSGMPGELFF
once,.,TRBJ1-3,TRBV7-6,TGTGCCAGCAGCCAGACAGACTTAGCTGGAAACACCATATATTTT,CASSQTDLAGNTIYF
.,TRBD2,TRBJ2-2,TRBV7-7,TGTGCTAGCAGCTTAATACTAGCGGGAGAAGGGGGCACCGGGGAGCTGTTTTTT,CASSLILAGEGGTGELFF
.,TRBD2,TRBJ2-2,TRBV18,TGTGCCAGCTCACCACTCACAGCGGGAGGATCGACCGGGGAGCTGTTTTTT,CASSPLTAGGSTGELFF
once,.,TRBJ1-1,TRBV28,TGTGCCAGCAGTTTAGGGGGGAGTTGGGTGACTGAAGCTTTCTTT,CASSLGGSWVTEAFF
few,TRBD1,TRBJ1-4,TRBV5-4,TGTGCCAGCAGCTTGGGACAGGGACGCCAAGAAAAACTGTTTTTT,CASSLGQGRQEKLFF
once,TRBD2,TRBJ2-7,TRBV5-4,TGTGCCAGCAGCTTGAATCCTAGCGGAGCCTACGAGCAGTACTTC,CASSLNPSGAYEQYF
.,TRBD1,TRBJ1-6,TRBV6-5,TGTGCCAGCAGTTCCCGGCAGGGGGCCGATTCACCCCTCCACTTT,CASSSRQGADSPLHF
.,TRBD2,TRBJ2-7,TRBV19,TGTGCCAGTAGTATAGGGGCTAGCGGGACCTACGAGCAGTACTTC,CASSIGASGTYEQYF
few,TRBD1,TRBJ2-2,TRBV27,TGTGCCAGCAGCCCCTTGAAGGGGACAGGGGCCACCGGGGAGCTGTTTTTT,CASSPLKGTGATGELFF
.,.,TRBJ1-2,TRBV27,TGTGCCAGCGGCCCCGGGAGACGGAGCTATGGCTACACCTTC,CASGPGRRSYGYTF